This entry lists 8 T cell receptor beta chains sequenced from one sample in a study of identical twins. TCRdb used MiXCR to reprocess the 5' RACE reads, holding one entry per CDR3 protein. The top ten hold roughly 10% of the sample, which has 200,000 to 300,000 distinct CDR3 sequences, 8% to 11% seen once. Sequenced sample: memory T cells sorted from blood. The receptors come from a man aged 50 to 60 in good health.

The chain employs TRBV20-1 and TRBJ1-6, with 8 bases that match TRBD1. CDR1 DFQATT and CDR2 SNEGSKA come from the germline V gene (reference sequence). CDR3 length: 15 residues. The J segment lost 9 bases and the V segment lost 5 bases, leaving 12 bases of the junction unmatched. The CDR3 DNA is TGCAGTGCTGGTTCCCTAACAGGGGGTGCTTCACCCCTCCACTTT. Amino acid sequence: CSAGSLTGGASPLHF.

V and J are TRBV20-1 and TRBJ1-1, with D possibly being TRBD1 (5 bases). This CDR3 spans 16 amino acids. The V gene's germline CDR1 is DFQATT and CDR2 SNEGSKA (reference sequence). V lost 3 bases and J lost 0, with 17 bases in between. The CDR3 loop is CSASPGAIKMNTEAFF. The CDR3 bases are TGCAGTGCTAGTCCTGGGGCGATAAAGATGAACACTGAAGCTTTCTTT.

In nucleotides, the CDR3 is TGTGCCAGCAGCCGTCCGGATTCGGGAGATACGCAGTATTTT. This codes for CASSRPDSGDTQYF. The gene calls are TRBV7-9 and TRBJ2-3, with D unresolved. Germline CDR1 is SEHNR and CDR2 is FQNEAQ (reference sequence). The V end was cut by 5 bases, the J end by 5 bases, with 14 bases between. The CDR3 is made up of 14 amino acids.

This clonotype showed up many times. The chain joins TRBV28 to TRBJ1-5, with TRBD1 as a possible D gene (6 bases). Germline values: CDR1 MDHEN, CDR2 SYDVKM. The CDR3 covers 15 residues. Between the trimmed V and J ends, which lost 6 bases and 0 bases, there was a span of 12 bases. CDR3 in DNA: TGTGCCAGCAGCAGGGACACTCCTAGCAATCAGCCCCAGCATTTT. This translates into CASSRDTPSNQPQHF.

This chain joins TRBV20-1 and TRBJ2-5, with TRBD1 matching 10 bases. V trimming: 5 bases; J trimming: 6 bases; junction bases outside the gene matches: 9. The CDR3 loop spans 14 amino acids. Germline CDR1 and CDR2: DFQATT and SNEGSKA (reference sequence). In DNA form, the CDR3 reads TGCAGTGCTCCCGGGACAGGGGCGGGTAAGACCCAGTACTTC. This codes for CSAPGTGAGKTQYF.

The sample holds a few counts of this clonotype. The V gene is TRBV20-1, the J gene TRBJ2-3; 13 bases match TRBD2. With 6 bases clipped from V and 6 bases from J, the junction kept 9 bases outside the gene matches. CDR1 is DFQATT, CDR2 SNEGSKA, per germline (reference sequence). The CDR3 sequence is 15 residues long. This CDR3 is CSATGTSGILDTQYF. The CDR3 bases are TGCAGTGCCACCGGGACTAGCGGGATTTTGGATACGCAGTATTTT.

This sequence joins TRBV29-1 and TRBJ1-2; 10 bases fit TRBD1. J was trimmed by 2 bases and V by 3 bases; bases with no gene match: 3. The CDR3 contains 14 residues. The V gene's germline CDR1 is SQVTM and CDR2 ANQGSEA. In DNA, the CDR3 is TGCAGCGTTGATGTGACAGGGGGCAACTATGGCTACACCTTC. It codes for CSVDVTGGNYGYTF.

This clonotype occurred many times. The rearrangement joins TRBV29-1 to TRBJ2-2, with a weak D call TRBD1 (5 bases). Looked up from germline, CDR1 is SQVTM and CDR2 is ANQGSEA. CDR3 length: 13 residues. Trimming took 3 bases from V and 6 from J, leaving 11 bases between them. CDR3 residues: CSVDEGASGELFF. The CDR3 coding sequence is TGCAGCGTTGACGAAGGGGCTTCCGGGGAGCTGTTTTTT.